Here is one T cell receptor (beta chain) with its context. Profiling relied on immunoSEQ multiplex PCR, and the TCRdb table lists in-frame clones only, not all of them. Of around 530,000 clones listed, roughly 79% are singletons. This CDR3 is built from 14 residues. The germline V gene encodes CDR1 SGHDT and CDR2 YYEEEE. Trimming stripped 3 bases from V and 1 base from J, with 10 bases between. The entry originates in a study of shared clonotypes between healthy human individuals. The sequence came from a woman between 40 and 55 years old in good health. Some clones in this sample may be carry-over from other donors' samples. The chain links TRBV5-6 to TRBJ1-1, with D uncertain. Sample: PBMCs. Here the CDR3 reads CASSWWGRNTEAFF. The DNA of the CDR3 is TGTGCCAGCAGCTGGTGGGGAAGGAACACTGAAGCTTTCTTT.